A selection of T cell receptor beta chains follows, all from one sample in a study of long-term antiretroviral therapy in people with HIV. Clones were sequenced by immunoSEQ multiplex PCR, and TCRdb holds only the in-frame ones, with some missing. The table includes 30,000 to 40,000 clones, roughly four fifths detected once. Sequencing used unsorted PBMCs, obtained 0.4 years before starting antiretroviral therapy. The receptors derive from a man in his late teens or twenties with HIV. The CDR3 runs from the conserved cysteine through the conserved F or W. The D gene is left open where the match is weak. A clone size is listed for some rows: how often the clone was seen (once, few, many), or a class if it is expanded.

j_call: TRBJ2-1; v_call: TRBV2; d_call: NA; clone_size: NA; cdr3_aa: CASSELENQGYNEQFF; cdr3_nt: TGTGCCAGCAGTGAGCTGGAGAACCAAGGGTACAATGAGCAGTTCTTC
j_call: TRBJ2-5; v_call: TRBV4-1; d_call: NA; clone_size: NA; cdr3_aa: CASSHPVVGGLGLETQYF; cdr3_nt: TGCGCCAGCAGCCATCCTGTCGTGGGAGGTCTTGGGTTGGAGACCCAGTACTTC
j_call: TRBJ2-7; v_call: TRBV4-1; d_call: NA; clone_size: NA; cdr3_aa: CASSQGGRGWYEQYF; cdr3_nt: TGCGCCAGCAGCCAAGGTGGCAGGGGATGGTACGAGCAGTACTTC
j_call: TRBJ2-2; v_call: TRBV28; d_call: TRBD2; clone_size: NA; cdr3_aa: CASSSISGAAYRAGELFF; cdr3_nt: TGTGCCAGCAGTTCAATCAGCGGGGCCGCTTATAGGGCCGGGGAGCTGTTTTTT
j_call: TRBJ2-5; v_call: TRBV6-1; d_call: NA; clone_size: NA; cdr3_aa: CASMRGSWGETQYF; cdr3_nt: TGTGCCAGCATGCGGGGCTCGTGGGGGGAGACCCAGTACTTC
j_call: TRBJ1-1; v_call: TRBV7-6; d_call: NA; clone_size: medium-sized; cdr3_aa: CASSLGVNAEAFF; cdr3_nt: TGTGCCAGCAGCTTAGGGGTAAATGCTGAAGCTTTCTTT
j_call: TRBJ2-2; v_call: TRBV4-1; d_call: TRBD1; clone_size: NA; cdr3_aa: CASSHRDRGPGELFF; cdr3_nt: TGCGCCAGCAGCCACCGGGACAGGGGGCCCGGGGAGCTGTTTTTT
j_call: TRBJ2-1; v_call: TRBV7-6; d_call: NA; clone_size: NA; cdr3_aa: CASSPSSYNEQFF; cdr3_nt: TGTGCCAGCAGCCCTAGCTCCTACAATGAGCAGTTCTTC
j_call: TRBJ2-7; v_call: TRBV4-3; d_call: TRBD2; clone_size: NA; cdr3_aa: CASSQLLAGVSEQYF; cdr3_nt: TGCGCCAGCAGCCAACTGCTAGCGGGAGTATCCGAGCAGTACTTC
j_call: TRBJ1-2; v_call: TRBV19; d_call: NA; clone_size: NA; cdr3_aa: CASSIGGRAGVRSSYGYTF; cdr3_nt: TGTGCCAGTAGTATAGGGGGAAGGGCAGGGGTTCGGTCAAGCTATGGCTACACCTTC
j_call: TRBJ1-1; v_call: TRBV9; d_call: NA; clone_size: NA; cdr3_aa: CASSVQGMNTEAFF; cdr3_nt: TGTGCCAGCAGCGTACAGGGAATGAACACTGAAGCTTTCTTT
j_call: TRBJ1-2; v_call: TRBV5-4; d_call: TRBD1; clone_size: NA; cdr3_aa: CASSPHRGHGYTF; cdr3_nt: TGTGCCAGCAGCCCCCACAGGGGGCATGGCTACACCTTC
j_call: TRBJ2-7; v_call: TRBV7-3; d_call: TRBD1; clone_size: NA; cdr3_aa: CASSPNSGTAYEQYF; cdr3_nt: TGTGCCAGCAGCCCCAACTCCGGGACAGCCTACGAGCAGTACTTC
j_call: TRBJ1-1; v_call: TRBV25-1; d_call: NA; clone_size: few; cdr3_aa: CASSETPPLGRVTEAFF; cdr3_nt: TGTGCCAGCAGTGAGACCCCGCCTCTAGGGAGGGTCACTGAAGCTTTCTTT
j_call: TRBJ1-5; v_call: TRBV5-1; d_call: TRBD1; clone_size: NA; cdr3_aa: CASSLQGGDQPQHF; cdr3_nt: TGCGCCAGCAGCCTACAGGGGGGGGATCAGCCCCAGCATTTT
j_call: TRBJ2-7; v_call: TRBV2; d_call: NA; clone_size: NA; cdr3_aa: CASSESKAASSYEQYF; cdr3_nt: TGTGCCAGCAGTGAAAGTAAAGCAGCTAGCTCCTACGAGCAGTACTTC
j_call: TRBJ2-1; v_call: TRBV18; d_call: NA; clone_size: NA; cdr3_aa: CASSPIRQGSYNEQFF; cdr3_nt: TGTGCCAGCTCACCAATAAGGCAGGGATCCTACAATGAGCAGTTCTTC
j_call: TRBJ1-6; v_call: TRBV5-1; d_call: NA; clone_size: NA; cdr3_aa: CASSVAGVPNSPLHF; cdr3_nt: TGCGCCAGCAGCGTCGCGGGAGTCCCCAATTCACCCCTCCACTTT
j_call: TRBJ2-5; v_call: TRBV11-2; d_call: NA; clone_size: NA; cdr3_aa: CASSLAGPGGETQYF; cdr3_nt: TGTGCCAGCAGCTTAGCAGGACCCGGAGGGGAGACCCAGTACTTC
j_call: TRBJ2-5; v_call: TRBV9; d_call: TRBD2; clone_size: NA; cdr3_aa: CASSPEGLAFVETQYF; cdr3_nt: TGTGCCAGCAGCCCCGAGGGACTAGCGTTCGTGGAGACCCAGTACTTC
j_call: TRBJ2-2; v_call: TRBV6-4; d_call: NA; clone_size: NA; cdr3_aa: CASSDSGEGTGELFF; cdr3_nt: TGTGCCAGCAGTGACTCGGGAGAAGGAACCGGGGAGCTGTTTTTT
j_call: TRBJ1-5; v_call: TRBV28; d_call: TRBD1; clone_size: NA; cdr3_aa: CASSSLETGGFQPQHF; cdr3_nt: TGTGCCAGCAGTTCCTTAGAGACAGGGGGCTTTCAGCCCCAGCATTTT
j_call: TRBJ2-5; v_call: TRBV15; d_call: NA; clone_size: NA; cdr3_aa: CATSSQEGLETQYF; cdr3_nt: TGTGCCACCAGCAGTCAGGAAGGGCTGGAGACCCAGTACTTC
j_call: TRBJ1-5; v_call: TRBV28; d_call: TRBD1; clone_size: NA; cdr3_aa: CASSHRQGVQPQHF; cdr3_nt: TGTGCCAGCAGCCATAGACAGGGGGTACAGCCCCAGCATTTT
j_call: TRBJ1-2; v_call: TRBV18; d_call: NA; clone_size: NA; cdr3_aa: CASRPENNYGYTF; cdr3_nt: TGTGCCAGCCGTCCCGAGAATAACTATGGCTACACCTTC
j_call: TRBJ2-7; v_call: TRBV19; d_call: TRBD2; clone_size: few; cdr3_aa: CASRWTSGSYEQYF; cdr3_nt: TGTGCCAGTCGTTGGACTAGCGGCTCCTACGAGCAGTACTTC
j_call: TRBJ1-5; v_call: TRBV7-2; d_call: TRBD1; clone_size: few; cdr3_aa: CASSLGGGARQPQHF; cdr3_nt: TGTGCCAGCAGCTTAGGAGGGGGCGCAAGGCAGCCCCAGCATTTT
j_call: TRBJ1-2; v_call: TRBV12-2; d_call: NA; clone_size: NA; cdr3_aa: CASRLWYRGYTF; cdr3_nt: TGTGCAAGTCGCTTATGGTACCGGGGCTACACCTTC
j_call: TRBJ1-2; v_call: TRBV4-3; d_call: NA; clone_size: once; cdr3_aa: CASSPTGGQMYGYTF; cdr3_nt: TGCGCCAGCAGCCCTACTGGGGGGCAGATGTATGGCTACACCTTC
j_call: TRBJ2-3; v_call: TRBV5-1; d_call: TRBD2; clone_size: NA; cdr3_aa: CASSLFVGGGTDTQYF; cdr3_nt: TGCGCCAGCAGCTTGTTTGTGGGGGGGGGCACAGATACGCAGTATTTT
j_call: TRBJ2-3; v_call: TRBV21-1; d_call: NA; clone_size: NA; cdr3_aa: CARLAGRTDTQYF; cdr3_nt: TGTGCCAGACTAGCGGGGCGCACAGATACGCAGTATTTT
j_call: TRBJ2-5; v_call: TRBV5-1; d_call: NA; clone_size: NA; cdr3_aa: CASSVGTPEQETQYF; cdr3_nt: TGCGCCAGCAGCGTAGGGACGCCTGAACAAGAGACCCAGTACTTC
j_call: TRBJ1-1; v_call: TRBV7-9; d_call: NA; clone_size: NA; cdr3_aa: CASSLWGPGDTEAFF; cdr3_nt: TGTGCCAGCAGCTTATGGGGCCCAGGGGACACTGAAGCTTTCTTT
j_call: TRBJ1-6; v_call: TRBV7-9; d_call: NA; clone_size: NA; cdr3_aa: CASSLMDSGVGPLHF; cdr3_nt: TGTGCCAGCAGCTTAATGGACAGTGGGGTCGGGCCCCTCCACTTT
j_call: TRBJ2-1; v_call: TRBV4-1; d_call: NA; clone_size: NA; cdr3_aa: CASSPPGLNEQFF; cdr3_nt: TGCGCCAGCAGCCCGCCCGGACTTAATGAGCAGTTCTTC
j_call: TRBJ1-5; v_call: TRBV28; d_call: TRBD1; clone_size: once; cdr3_aa: CASSLTWDSKDQPQHF; cdr3_nt: TGTGCCAGCAGTCTCACCTGGGACAGCAAGGATCAGCCCCAGCATTTT
j_call: TRBJ2-1; v_call: TRBV18; d_call: TRBD2; clone_size: NA; cdr3_aa: CASSPPEGRGSNEQFF; cdr3_nt: TGTGCCAGCTCACCGCCGGAGGGGAGGGGTTCCAATGAGCAGTTCTTC
j_call: TRBJ2-1; v_call: TRBV4-2; d_call: NA; clone_size: NA; cdr3_aa: CASSQEDFSSYNEQFF; cdr3_nt: TGTGCCAGCAGCCAAGAGGACTTTAGCTCCTACAATGAGCAGTTCTTC
j_call: TRBJ1-1; v_call: TRBV9; d_call: NA; clone_size: NA; cdr3_aa: CASSDQQGTEAFF; cdr3_nt: TGTGCCAGCAGCGACCAACAAGGCACTGAAGCTTTCTTT
j_call: TRBJ2-1; v_call: TRBV10-1; d_call: TRBD2; clone_size: NA; cdr3_aa: CASEERDRPYNEQFF; cdr3_nt: TGCGCCAGCGAAGAGCGGGATCGTCCTTACAATGAGCAGTTCTTC